A single sample is the source of the 8 T cell receptor beta chains below, sequenced in a study of cytomegalovirus exposure and HLA in healthy donors. The PCR was carried out with 60 Vbeta primers and 13 Jbeta primers. Produced via immunoSEQ multiplex PCR; TCRdb's table is partial and in-frame only. In the table there are about 120,000 clones, 80% of which are singletons. Sequenced: PBMCs. These receptors originate from a female donor in good health and CMV-seropositive.

This clone has just one count. The chain has TRBV19 and TRBJ1-5; 10 bases are a match to TRBD1. With V trimmed by 5 bases and J by 2 bases, 9 bases remained unmatched. This CDR3 has 17 residues. Germline values: CDR1 LNHDA, CDR2 SQIVND (reference sequence). This CDR3 is CASSFGQGVFGNQPQHF. The CDR3 DNA reads TGTGCCAGTAGTTTTGGACAGGGGGTATTCGGCAATCAGCCCCAGCATTTT.

V and J are TRBV4-1 and TRBJ1-3, with TRBD1 identical over 7 bases. CDR1 and CDR2 from the germline V gene are MGHRA and YSYEKL. V was pared by 4 bases and J by 0 bases, with 3 bases of the junction left unmatched. The CDR3 runs 15 residues. For the CDR3, the DNA is TGCGCCAGCAGCCCTGGGACAGTCTCTGGAAACACCATATATTTT. Residues: CASSPGTVSGNTIYF.

This chain uses TRBV6-5 with TRBJ2-2; 9 nucleotides match TRBD2. The CDR3 is 16 amino acids. V lost 4 bases and J lost 4; bases outside the gene matches: 7. Germline CDR1 MNHEY, CDR2 SVGAGI. The CDR3 region has the DNA TGTGCCAGCAGTTTCGCGGGGGGGCAGGGCACCGGGGAGCTGTTTTTT. Protein sequence: CASSFAGGQGTGELFF.

J is TRBJ1-2 and V is TRBV4-1; 7 bases are a match to TRBD1. Germline V CDR1 and CDR2: MGHRA, YSYEKL. J gave up 5 bases and V 2 bases, and 8 bases lay outside the gene matches. This CDR3 is 15 amino acids long. CDR3 residues: CASSQNRGLEYGYTF. CDR3 bases: TGCGCCAGCAGCCAAAACAGGGGACTAGAGTATGGCTACACCTTC.

This chain connects TRBV7-7 to TRBJ1-1; 7 bases are shared with TRBD1. The length of the CDR3 is 13 residues. Germline V gene data show CDR1 as SSHAT and CDR2 as FNYEAQ (reference sequence). V shed 5 bases and J 1 base; nucleotides not matched to a gene: 1. CDR3 sequence: CASSRDRNTEAFF. DNA for the CDR3: TGTGCCAGCAGCCGGGACAGGAACACTGAAGCTTTCTTT. The complete variable domain, with remaining parts taken from reference TRBV7-7 and TRBJ1-1, reads GAGVSQSPRYKVTKRGQDVTLRCDPISSHATLYWYQQALGQGPEFLTYFNYEAQPDKSGLPSDRFSAERPEGSISTLTIQRTEQRDSAMYRCASSRDRNTEAFFGQGTRLTVV.

This clone was seen more than once but under ten times. This chain joins TRBV5-4 and TRBJ1-3; D perhaps matches TRBD1 (5 bases). Germline lookup yields CDR1 SGHNT and CDR2 YYREEE (reference sequence). The CDR3 has 16 residues. The ends were cut back, 4 bases at V and 0 bases at J, with 14 bases in the middle. In DNA form, the CDR3 reads TGTGCCAGCAGCACTTCCAACAGGAACTCTGGAAACACCATATATTTT. Residues: CASSTSNRNSGNTIYF.

The chain couples TRBV30 to TRBJ1-4; 9 nucleotides align to TRBD1. The CDR3 sequence is 15 residues long. With 0 bases clipped from V and 4 bases from J, the junction kept 3 bases outside the gene matches. Germline CDR1 GTSNPN, CDR2 SVGIG (reference sequence). The CDR3 spells CAWSVQGQGNEKLFF. The CDR3 DNA sequence: TGTGCCTGGAGTGTACAGGGACAGGGTAATGAAAAACTGTTTTTT. Full variable domain (outside the CDR3, taken from reference TRBV30 and TRBJ1-4): SQTIHQWPATLVQPVGSPLSLECTVEGTSNPNLYWYRQAAGRGLQLLFYSVGIGQISSEVPQNLSASRPQDRQFILSSKKLLLSDSGFYLCAWSVQGQGNEKLFFGSGTQLSVL.

The rearrangement joins TRBV6-6 to TRBJ1-2; D not resolved. The CDR3 loop spans 12 amino acids. Germline CDR1 and CDR2: MNHNY and SVGAGI (reference sequence). V shed 5 bases and J shed 8 bases, with 12 bases lying between them. The CDR3 sequence: CASSPSGGGYTF. The CDR3 DNA follows: TGTGCCAGCAGTCCTTCAGGCGGGGGCTACACCTTC.